This TCR beta chain was profiled in a study of T-cell reconstitution after alpha-beta-depleted transplantation in children. This clonotype was counted ten times or more. Its antigen is unknown. Preparing the TCRbeta library involved the use of unique molecular identifiers. TCRdb reprocessed the PCR reads with MiXCR, giving one entry per CDR3 protein. Among 85,000 to 120,000 distinct CDR3 sequences, under 9% were seen once, and the ten largest hold less than 20%. The study's findings and limits: Where some patients showed high TCRbeta diversity at day 60, it came from recipient T cells and thymic progenitors that had survived.

The ends were cut back, 9 bases at V and 4 bases at J, with 14 bases in the middle. CDR1 is SNHLY and CDR2 is FYNNEI in the germline V gene. The CDR3 loop spans 13 amino acids. The sequences come from PBMCs, collected before TCRalphabeta/CD19-depleted stem cell transplant. V gene TRBV2 combines with J gene TRBJ2-3; tentatively, D is TRBD2 (6 bases). The clonotype was recovered from a boy aged 2 to 10 with acute lymphoblastic leukemia, due to receive a stem cell transplant. The CDR3 sequence is CARLRPGADTQYF. Here the CDR3 DNA reads TGTGCCAGACTCAGACCGGGGGCAGATACGCAGTATTTT.